These 24 T cell receptor beta chains were sequenced from one sample in a study of radiotherapy plus CTLA-4 blockade in lung cancer. Repertoires were generated with immunoSEQ multiplex PCR, while TCRdb's copy carries only in-frame clones and drops some. The sample holds around 85,000 clones, around 86% seen once. The sequencing used peripheral blood, collected from a patient treated with radiotherapy plus ipilimumab. The receptors derive from a human donor with non-small cell lung cancer who had a partial response to radiotherapy plus ipilimumab.

The rearrangement uses TRBV9 and TRBJ2-1, with 10 bases that match TRBD2. Looked up from germline, CDR1 is SGDLS and CDR2 is YYNGEE. The V and J ends lost 0 bases and 5 bases, in that order; junction bases with no gene match: 5. The CDR3 extends over 16 amino acids. The CDR3 sequence is CASSVAIAGGHNEQFF. CDR3 DNA: TGTGCCAGCAGCGTAGCAATAGCGGGAGGCCACAATGAGCAGTTCTTC. Filled out from reference TRBV9 and TRBJ2-1, the complete variable domain reads DSGVTQTPKHLITATGQRVTLRCSPRSGDLSVYWYQQSLDQGLQFLIQYYNGEERAKGNILERFSAQQFPDLHSELNLSSLELGDSALYFCASSVAIAGGHNEQFFGPGTRLTVL.

V usage is TRBV27 and J usage is TRBJ2-5; TRBD2 aligns across 8 bases. The germline CDR1 and CDR2 sequences are MNHEY and SMNVEV (reference sequence). V dropped 6 bases and J dropped 5; count of bases not matched to a gene: 8. This CDR3 is built from 14 residues. CDR3 loop: CASRPSGRGETQYF. The CDR3 bases are TGTGCCAGCAGGCCTAGCGGGCGGGGGGAGACCCAGTACTTC.

The CDR3 sequence: CASRTGLAEAFF. DNA of the CDR3: TGTGCCAGCAGGACAGGGTTGGCTGAAGCTTTCTTT. The chain uses TRBV6-5 and TRBJ1-1; 7 bases are a match to TRBD1. There are 12 residues in the CDR3. Germline values: CDR1 MNHEY, CDR2 SVGAGI. Trimming at V came to 6 bases and at J to 6 bases, leaving 4 bases not matched to a gene.

This sequence joins TRBV6-5 and TRBJ2-2; no clear D gene. V lost 0 bases and J lost 4, with 3 bases in between. Per the germline V gene, CDR1 is MNHEY and CDR2 is SVGAGI. CDR3 length: 13 residues. The CDR3 DNA follows: TGTGCCAGCAGTTACTCCTTCACCGGGGAGCTGTTTTTT. It encodes CASSYSFTGELFF.

As concerns this clone: Other DNA sequences in the same sample also yield this CDR3. This chain links TRBV18 with TRBJ2-3, with 11 bases identical to TRBD1. Germline V gene sequence: CDR1 KGHSH, CDR2 LQKENI. Trimming cost V 0 bases and J 6 bases; bases outside gene matches: 8. The CDR3 covers 17 residues. Here the CDR3 reads CASSPPRTGGLRDTQYF. In nucleotides, the CDR3 is TGTGCCAGCTCACCACCGCGGACAGGGGGCCTTAGGGATACGCAGTATTTT.

The chain recombines TRBV28 with TRBJ2-7; no definite D call. The V gene's germline CDR1 is MDHEN and CDR2 SYDVKM. Between the trimmed V and J ends, which lost 6 bases and 5 bases, there was a span of 11 bases. The CDR3 is 12 residues long. The CDR3 bases are TGTGCCAGCAGCTGGCTTGGAGACGAGCAGTACTTC. Protein: CASSWLGDEQYF. Looking up the rest from reference TRBV28 and TRBJ2-7 gives the full variable domain: DVKVTQSSRYLVKRTGEKVFLECVQDMDHENMFWYRQDPGLGLRLIYFSYDVKMKEKGDIPEGYSVSREKKERFSLILESASTNQTSMYLCASSWLGDEQYFGPGTRLTVT.

A single count supports this clone. V gene TRBV6-1 combines with J gene TRBJ1-5, with TRBD1 matching over 7 bases. The germline CDR1 and CDR2 sequences are MNHNS and SASEGT. CDR3 length: 14 residues. Losses at the gene ends were 4 bases for V and 5 bases for J; bases not matched to a gene: 5. The CDR3 DNA follows: TGTGCCAGCAGTGTTACAGGGGCTGATCAGCCCCAGCATTTT. Its translation is CASSVTGADQPQHF.

The chain is built from TRBV2 and TRBJ1-1, with TRBD1 matching over 9 bases. This CDR3 is 14 amino acids long. Germline assignment: CDR1 SNHLY and CDR2 FYNNEI. Trimming removed 6 bases from V and 6 bases from J; junction bases left unmatched: 8. The CDR3 nucleotides are TGTGCCAGCAGGTTGGACAGGGGAGGATCTGAAGCTTTCTTT. Translated, it gives CASRLDRGGSEAFF.

The V gene is TRBV5-1, the J gene TRBJ1-2; D possibly corresponds to TRBD1 (6 bases). The length of the CDR3 is 15 residues. Germline CDR1 is SGHRS and CDR2 is YFSETQ. V lost 0 bases and J 0 bases, leaving 9 bases between the germline ends. CDR3 in DNA: TGCGCCAGCAGCTTGGGGACAGCGTCTAACTATGGCTACACCTTC. Translation gives CASSLGTASNYGYTF.

V gene TRBV2 combines with J gene TRBJ2-5; 10 positions match TRBD1. The J call may be mistaken, given a closer DNA end match to TRBJ2-7. CDR3 size: 16 residues. Germline loops: CDR1 SNHLY, CDR2 FYNNEI. CDR3 DNA sequence: TGTGCCAGCAGTGCGGGACAGGGGCGAACGACCTACGAGCAGTACTTC. Amino acids: CASSAGQGRTTYEQYF.

The chain employs TRBV5-1 and TRBJ2-1; 9 bases match TRBD2. V gave up 4 bases and J gave up 2 bases; unmatched junction bases: 1. Germline CDR1 SGHRS, CDR2 YFSETQ. The CDR3 is 14 residues long. The CDR3 DNA reads TGCGCCAGCAGCCCTAGCGGGGCCTACAATGAGCAGTTCTTC. This sequence encodes CASSPSGAYNEQFF.

The chain recombines TRBV19 with TRBJ1-2; 8 positions match TRBD1. Germline-derived CDR1 and CDR2 are LNHDA and SQIVND (reference sequence). V trimming: 6 bases; J trimming: 5 bases; junction bases outside the gene matches: 5. The CDR3 has 13 residues. This CDR3 is CASSATGVYGYTF. As DNA, the CDR3 is TGTGCCAGTAGCGCGACAGGGGTGTATGGCTACACCTTC. Drawing the rest from reference TRBV19 and TRBJ1-2, the complete variable domain is DGGITQSPKYLFRKEGQNVTLSCEQNLNHDAMYWYRQDPGQGLRLIYYSQIVNDFQKGDIAEGYSVSREKKESFPLTVTSAQKNPTAFYLCASSATGVYGYTFGSGTRLTVV.

This clone was detected a few times. The chain joins TRBV30 to TRBJ2-7; 7 nucleotides agree with TRBD2. The CDR3 consists of 16 residues. In germline, CDR1 is GTSNPN, CDR2 SVGIG (reference sequence). Trimming cost V 3 bases and J 4 bases; bases outside gene matches: 15. Written as DNA, the CDR3 is TGTGCCTGGAGATTGGTTTGGCTAGCGGAGTGGTACGAGCAGTACGTC. This codes for CAWRLVWLAEWYEQYV.

The gene calls are TRBV7-9 and TRBJ1-5, with 9 bases that match TRBD1. V shed 5 bases, J shed 2 bases, and the junction held 7 bases outside the gene matches. The germline V gene has CDR1 SEHNR and CDR2 FQNEAQ (reference sequence). The CDR3 consists of 16 residues. This CDR3 reads CASSPRTGEGNQPQHF. CDR3 bases: TGTGCCAGCAGCCCCCGGACAGGGGAGGGCAATCAGCCCCAGCATTTT.

The chain links TRBV2 to TRBJ2-2, with 9 bases identical to TRBD1. With 8 bases clipped from V and 4 bases from J, the junction kept 5 bases outside the gene matches. The V gene's germline CDR1 is SNHLY and CDR2 FYNNEI. This CDR3 comprises 14 residues. The CDR3 is CASGGQGRTGELFF. Written as DNA, the CDR3 is TGTGCCAGCGGGGGACAGGGCCGCACCGGGGAGCTGTTTTTT.

This clone was counted between two and nine times. This sequence joins TRBV7-9 and TRBJ1-4; TRBD1 matches 8 bases. CDR3 length: 15 amino acids. Germline-derived CDR1 and CDR2 are SEHNR and FQNEAQ (reference sequence). V dropped 5 bases and J dropped 5; count of bases not matched to a gene: 7. The CDR3 sequence: CASSLGQGENEKLFF. The DNA for the CDR3 is TGTGCCAGCAGCCTAGGACAGGGCGAAAATGAAAAACTGTTTTTT.

J is TRBJ1-5 and V is TRBV5-6, with 9 positions matching TRBD1. CDR3 length: 15 residues. The V gene's germline CDR1 is SGHDT and CDR2 YYEEEE. Losses at the gene ends were 4 bases for V and 6 bases for J; bases not matched to a gene: 8. In DNA, the CDR3 is TGTGCCAGCAGCAATAACAGGGGGCTATTTCAGCCCCAGCATTTT. This gives the protein CASSNNRGLFQPQHF.

The V gene is TRBV12-5, the J gene TRBJ2-6; unclear D gene. The CDR3 sequence is 15 residues long. Deletions cut 3 bases from V and 2 bases from J, with 8 bases between. The germline gives CDR1 LGHNT, CDR2 FRNRAP. CDR3 in amino acids: CASGFSGAGANVLTF. CDR3 DNA: TGTGCTAGTGGTTTTTCCGGTGCTGGGGCCAACGTCCTGACTTTC.

The chain has TRBV28 and TRBJ2-2, with D perhaps TRBD2 (7 bases). This CDR3 is built from 14 residues. Trimming shortened V by 7 bases and J by 6 bases, and 15 bases separated the two germline ends. CDR1 is MDHEN and CDR2 is SYDVKM in the germline V gene. DNA for the CDR3: TGTGCCAGCAATAGGGGGGGAATCCCCGGGGAGCTGTTTTTT. As protein: CASNRGGIPGELFF.

The CDR3 bases are TGTGCCAGCACTCCCCGGACAGGGTGGACCTACGAGCAGTACTTC. This translates into CASTPRTGWTYEQYF. The chain combines TRBV28 with TRBJ2-7, with TRBD1 matching over 8 bases. The germline V gene has CDR1 MDHEN and CDR2 SYDVKM. With V trimmed by 7 bases and J by 2 bases, 10 bases remained unmatched. The CDR3 is 15 amino acids.

The chain is built from TRBV6-5 and TRBJ1-2, with unresolved D. Germline V gene lookup returns CDR1 MNHEY and CDR2 SVGAGI. The CDR3 extends over 13 amino acids. Deletions cut 6 bases from V and 4 bases from J, with 12 bases between. The CDR3 DNA reads as TGTGCCAGCAGCCAGCGGTGGGTCTATGGCTACACCTTC. Translating gives CASSQRWVYGYTF.

This clone was recorded only once. The chain has TRBV13 and TRBJ1-4; 8 nucleotides align to TRBD1. Germline assignment: CDR1 PRHDT and CDR2 FYEKMQ (reference sequence). The CDR3 loop spans 17 amino acids. V shed 3 bases, J shed 7 bases, and the junction held 13 bases outside the gene matches. Written as DNA, the CDR3 is TGTGCCAGCAGCTTGCGGGACAGGAGAACCTTAGGTGAAAAACTGTTTTTT. Translation: CASSLRDRRTLGEKLFF.

The V and J genes are TRBV6-6 and TRBJ1-1, with TRBD1 as a possible D gene (6 bases). CDR3 length: 13 residues. Germline CDR1 and CDR2: MNHNY and SVGAGI (reference sequence). V shed 3 bases and J shed 4 bases, with 9 bases lying between them. The CDR3 region has the DNA TGTGCCAGCAGTTATCGAGGGGGCACTGAAGCTTTCTTT. This translates into CASSYRGGTEAFF.

This chain connects TRBV11-2 to TRBJ2-7; the match to TRBD2 covers 9 bases. V trimming: 5 bases; J trimming: 5 bases; junction bases outside the gene matches: 13. Germline CDR1 is SGHAT and CDR2 is FQNNGV. The CDR3 contains 16 residues. The CDR3 here is CASSLRGSGSFDEQYF. CDR3 nucleotide sequence: TGTGCCAGCAGCCTCCGGGGTAGCGGGAGCTTCGACGAGCAGTACTTC.